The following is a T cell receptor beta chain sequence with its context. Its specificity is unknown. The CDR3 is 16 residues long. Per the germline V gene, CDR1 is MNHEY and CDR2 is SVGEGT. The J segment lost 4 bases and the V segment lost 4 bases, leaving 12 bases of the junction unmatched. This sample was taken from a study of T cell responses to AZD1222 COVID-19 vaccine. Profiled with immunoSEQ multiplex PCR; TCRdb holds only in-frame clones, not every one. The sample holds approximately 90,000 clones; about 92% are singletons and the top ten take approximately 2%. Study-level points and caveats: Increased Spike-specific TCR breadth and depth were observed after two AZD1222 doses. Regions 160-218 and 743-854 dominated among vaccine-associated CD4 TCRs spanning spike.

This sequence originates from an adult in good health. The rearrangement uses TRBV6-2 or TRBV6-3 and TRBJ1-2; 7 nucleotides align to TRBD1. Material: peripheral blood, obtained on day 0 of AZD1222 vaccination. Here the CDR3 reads CASSSPGQAKGYGYTF. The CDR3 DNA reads TGTGCCAGCAGTTCCCCTGGACAGGCAAAAGGCTATGGCTACACCTTC.